A selection of T cell receptor beta chains follows, all from one sample in a study of chemoradiotherapy in HPV16-positive cancers. Sequencing used immunoSEQ multiplex PCR; TCRdb keeps in-frame clones, though not all of them. Seen here are some 10,000 clones, about 74% observed once, and the top ten hold 7.5% to 9%. The sample was collected from a patient who underwent chemoradiotherapy. The receptors come from a human donor with HPV-associated anogenital cancer. The CDR3 runs from the conserved cysteine through the conserved F or W. A D gene is named only where the DNA matches it firmly. Size is stated for part of the rows, as once, few or many counts, or as a class when the clone is expanded.

j_gene: TRBJ2-7
v_gene: TRBV6-1
abundance: NA
d_gene: TRBD1
CDR3aa: CASSAGTGGYEQYF
CDR3nt: TGTGCCAGCAGTGCCGGGACAGGGGGCTACGAGCAGTACTTC

j_gene: TRBJ2-7
v_gene: TRBV18
abundance: NA
d_gene: NA
CDR3aa: CASSPQASVVGEQYF
CDR3nt: TGTGCCAGCTCACCCCAGGCTAGCGTCGTCGGGGAGCAGTACTTC

j_gene: TRBJ2-7
v_gene: TRBV9
abundance: NA
d_gene: NA
CDR3aa: CASSVSQGFGEQYF
CDR3nt: TGTGCCAGCAGCGTATCCCAGGGGTTTGGCGAGCAGTACTTC

j_gene: TRBJ1-1
v_gene: TRBV11-2
abundance: NA
d_gene: NA
CDR3aa: CASSLDLISGLTEAFF
CDR3nt: TGTGCCAGCAGCTTAGATCTGATCAGCGGGCTCACTGAAGCTTTCTTT

j_gene: TRBJ2-1
v_gene: TRBV28
abundance: NA
d_gene: NA
CDR3aa: CASSLPGRDEQFF
CDR3nt: TGTGCCAGCAGTTTACCAGGGCGGGATGAGCAGTTCTTC

j_gene: TRBJ1-4
v_gene: TRBV6-6
abundance: NA
d_gene: NA
CDR3aa: CASSYKGGTTNEKLFF
CDR3nt: TGTGCCAGCAGTTATAAGGGCGGGACAACTAATGAAAAACTGTTTTTT

j_gene: TRBJ2-7
v_gene: TRBV5-6
abundance: NA
d_gene: NA
CDR3aa: CASSPGGGRPSSYEQYF
CDR3nt: TGTGCCAGCAGCCCCGGAGGAGGCAGACCGAGCTCCTACGAGCAGTACTTC

j_gene: TRBJ2-7
v_gene: TRBV7-2
abundance: NA
d_gene: NA
CDR3aa: CASSNRGFSGTQGEQYF
CDR3nt: TGTGCCAGCAGTAACAGGGGTTTTAGCGGGACGCAGGGGGAGCAGTACTTC

j_gene: TRBJ2-1
v_gene: TRBV19
abundance: NA
d_gene: NA
CDR3aa: CASLQKGASGTYNEQFF
CDR3nt: TGTGCCAGTCTTCAGAAGGGGGCTAGCGGAACTTACAATGAGCAGTTCTTC

j_gene: TRBJ2-1
v_gene: TRBV11-2
abundance: NA
d_gene: TRBD2
CDR3aa: CASSSISGRNEQFF
CDR3nt: TGTGCCAGCAGCTCGATTAGCGGGAGAAATGAGCAGTTCTTC

j_gene: TRBJ2-7
v_gene: TRBV19
abundance: NA
d_gene: NA
CDR3aa: CASSGPAYEQYF
CDR3nt: TGTGCCAGTAGTGGCCCGGCCTACGAGCAGTACTTC

j_gene: TRBJ2-3
v_gene: TRBV27
abundance: once
d_gene: NA
CDR3aa: CATRETTDTQYF
CDR3nt: TGTGCCACCCGAGAGACCACAGATACGCAGTATTTT

j_gene: TRBJ1-4
v_gene: TRBV19
abundance: NA
d_gene: TRBD1
CDR3aa: CASSGQGLFF
CDR3nt: TGTGCCAGTAGTGGACAGGGGCTGTTTTTT

j_gene: TRBJ1-3
v_gene: TRBV30
abundance: few
d_gene: NA
CDR3aa: CAWSVSGTKGNTIYF
CDR3nt: TGTGCCTGGAGTGTGAGCGGGACGAAGGGAAACACCATATATTTT

j_gene: TRBJ1-5
v_gene: TRBV7-3
abundance: NA
d_gene: TRBD1
CDR3aa: CASSPTGAVGQPQHF
CDR3nt: TGTGCCAGCAGCCCCACAGGGGCGGTAGGGCAGCCCCAGCATTTT

j_gene: TRBJ2-1
v_gene: TRBV28
abundance: NA
d_gene: NA
CDR3aa: CASSSRVDEQFF
CDR3nt: TGTGCCAGCAGTTCGAGAGTCGATGAGCAGTTCTTC

j_gene: TRBJ1-2
v_gene: TRBV19
abundance: NA
d_gene: TRBD1
CDR3aa: CASSASRGEHYGYTF
CDR3nt: TGTGCCAGTAGTGCATCCAGGGGGGAACACTATGGCTACACCTTC

j_gene: TRBJ2-3
v_gene: TRBV9
abundance: NA
d_gene: NA
CDR3aa: CASNSGSRDTQYF
CDR3nt: TGTGCCAGCAACTCCGGGAGCAGAGATACGCAGTATTTT

j_gene: TRBJ2-1
v_gene: TRBV9
abundance: few
d_gene: NA
CDR3aa: CASSVGDDNEQFF
CDR3nt: TGTGCCAGCAGCGTAGGGGATGACAATGAGCAGTTCTTC

j_gene: TRBJ1-5
v_gene: TRBV6-5
abundance: NA
d_gene: NA
CDR3aa: CASRPSSNQPQHF
CDR3nt: TGTGCCAGCAGACCCAGTAGCAATCAGCCCCAGCATTTT

j_gene: TRBJ1-1
v_gene: TRBV5-1
abundance: NA
d_gene: NA
CDR3aa: CASRIENTEAFF
CDR3nt: TGCGCCAGCAGGATAGAGAACACTGAAGCTTTCTTT

j_gene: TRBJ1-2
v_gene: TRBV21-1
abundance: NA
d_gene: NA
CDR3aa: CASSKVQSYGYTF
CDR3nt: TGTGCCAGCAGCAAAGTACAGAGCTATGGCTACACCTTC

j_gene: TRBJ2-7
v_gene: TRBV25-1
abundance: few
d_gene: TRBD2
CDR3aa: CASTRLAGGEQYF
CDR3nt: TGTGCCAGCACACGACTAGCGGGAGGCGAGCAGTACTTC

j_gene: TRBJ1-5
v_gene: TRBV30
abundance: few
d_gene: NA
CDR3aa: CAWSGQVNQPQHF
CDR3nt: TGTGCCTGGAGTGGACAGGTCAATCAGCCCCAGCATTTT

j_gene: TRBJ1-2
v_gene: TRBV15
abundance: NA
d_gene: NA
CDR3aa: CATSKRGIGYTF
CDR3nt: TGTGCCACCAGCAAGAGGGGGATTGGCTACACCTTC

j_gene: TRBJ2-3
v_gene: TRBV7-8
abundance: NA
d_gene: TRBD2
CDR3aa: CASSSERGYTDTQYF
CDR3nt: TGTGCCAGCAGCTCTGAGCGGGGGTACACAGATACGCAGTATTTT

j_gene: TRBJ1-2
v_gene: TRBV30
abundance: NA
d_gene: NA
CDR3aa: CAWTGAHYGYTF
CDR3nt: TGTGCCTGGACAGGGGCTCACTATGGCTACACCTTC

j_gene: TRBJ2-7
v_gene: TRBV28
abundance: NA
d_gene: NA
CDR3aa: CASSSTGTPYEQYF
CDR3nt: TGTGCCAGCAGTTCCACCGGGACCCCCTACGAGCAGTACTTC

j_gene: TRBJ2-1
v_gene: TRBV29-1
abundance: NA
d_gene: TRBD1
CDR3aa: CSGRGSGNEQFF
CDR3nt: TGCAGCGGCAGGGGGTCCGGCAATGAGCAGTTCTTC

j_gene: TRBJ2-1
v_gene: TRBV29-1
abundance: NA
d_gene: TRBD1
CDR3aa: CSVVGQGIEQFF
CDR3nt: TGCAGCGTTGTTGGACAGGGGATTGAGCAGTTCTTC

j_gene: TRBJ2-7
v_gene: TRBV4-1
abundance: NA
d_gene: TRBD2
CDR3aa: CASSLDSGSFLYEQYF
CDR3nt: TGCGCCAGCAGCCTAGATAGCGGGAGCTTCCTCTACGAGCAGTACTTC

j_gene: TRBJ2-7
v_gene: TRBV19
abundance: NA
d_gene: NA
CDR3aa: CASRPPGEAREQYF
CDR3nt: TGTGCCAGTAGACCCCCAGGTGAAGCGCGAGAGCAGTACTTC

j_gene: TRBJ1-1
v_gene: TRBV4-2
abundance: NA
d_gene: NA
CDR3aa: CASSQRDTTTNTEAFF
CDR3nt: TGTGCCAGCAGCCAACGGGACACGACGACGAACACTGAAGCTTTCTTT

j_gene: TRBJ1-2
v_gene: TRBV29-1
abundance: NA
d_gene: TRBD1
CDR3aa: CSVWDRGSGYTF
CDR3nt: TGCAGCGTTTGGGACAGGGGATCCGGCTACACCTTC

j_gene: TRBJ1-4
v_gene: TRBV19
abundance: NA
d_gene: TRBD1
CDR3aa: CASSKDRANEKLFF
CDR3nt: TGTGCCAGTAGTAAGGACAGGGCGAATGAAAAACTGTTTTTT

j_gene: TRBJ2-2
v_gene: TRBV7-3
abundance: NA
d_gene: NA
CDR3aa: CASSQGLTGELFF
CDR3nt: TGTGCCAGCAGCCAAGGGCTCACCGGGGAGCTGTTTTTT

j_gene: TRBJ2-7
v_gene: TRBV6-1
abundance: NA
d_gene: NA
CDR3aa: CASRTGEGEQYF
CDR3nt: TGTGCCAGCAGAACAGGGGAGGGCGAGCAGTACTTC

j_gene: TRBJ1-3
v_gene: TRBV4-2
abundance: NA
d_gene: NA
CDR3aa: CASSQESPGSGNTIYF
CDR3nt: TGTGCCAGCAGCCAAGAGAGCCCCGGTTCTGGAAACACCATATATTTT

j_gene: TRBJ1-2
v_gene: TRBV30
abundance: few
d_gene: NA
CDR3aa: CAWSQGDGYTF
CDR3nt: TGTGCCTGGAGTCAGGGAGATGGCTACACCTTC

j_gene: TRBJ2-5
v_gene: TRBV30
abundance: few
d_gene: NA
CDR3aa: CAWSANQETQYF
CDR3nt: TGTGCCTGGAGTGCCAACCAAGAGACCCAGTACTTC

j_gene: TRBJ2-1
v_gene: TRBV5-1
abundance: few
d_gene: TRBD1
CDR3aa: CASSVDRVWNEQFF
CDR3nt: TGCGCCAGCAGCGTGGACAGGGTTTGGAATGAGCAGTTCTTC

j_gene: TRBJ2-1
v_gene: TRBV11-3
abundance: few
d_gene: NA
CDR3aa: CASSLGPPETTRNEQFF
CDR3nt: TGTGCCAGCAGCTTAGGACCCCCAGAGACGACACGCAATGAGCAGTTCTTC

j_gene: TRBJ2-1
v_gene: TRBV28
abundance: few
d_gene: NA
CDR3aa: CATQRVGNEQFF
CDR3nt: TGTGCCACCCAAAGGGTTGGCAATGAGCAGTTCTTC

j_gene: TRBJ2-7
v_gene: TRBV21-1
abundance: NA
d_gene: NA
CDR3aa: CASSKAGFGGRDYEQYF
CDR3nt: TGTGCCAGCAGCAAAGCTGGTTTCGGCGGCAGGGACTACGAGCAGTACTTC

j_gene: TRBJ2-1
v_gene: TRBV7-3
abundance: NA
d_gene: TRBD1
CDR3aa: CASSLGQGLEQFF
CDR3nt: TGTGCCAGCAGCTTAGGACAGGGTCTTGAGCAGTTCTTC

j_gene: TRBJ2-1
v_gene: TRBV6-5
abundance: NA
d_gene: NA
CDR3aa: CASRRPLGNEQFF
CDR3nt: TGTGCCAGCAGACGCCCCCTCGGGAATGAGCAGTTCTTC

j_gene: TRBJ2-5
v_gene: TRBV9
abundance: NA
d_gene: NA
CDR3aa: CASSVAGGSGETQYF
CDR3nt: TGTGCCAGCAGCGTAGCAGGTGGGAGTGGAGAGACCCAGTACTTC

j_gene: TRBJ2-3
v_gene: TRBV29-1
abundance: NA
d_gene: NA
CDR3aa: CSVEDRLGRNTDTQYF
CDR3nt: TGCAGCGTTGAAGATCGGCTCGGGCGCAACACAGATACGCAGTATTTT

j_gene: TRBJ1-3
v_gene: TRBV5-4
abundance: NA
d_gene: NA
CDR3aa: CASSLEGGSGNTIYF
CDR3nt: TGTGCCAGCAGCTTGGAGGGCGGCTCTGGAAACACCATATATTTT

j_gene: TRBJ2-3
v_gene: TRBV5-1
abundance: NA
d_gene: NA
CDR3aa: CASSPGSRGISTDTQYF
CDR3nt: TGCGCCAGCAGCCCGGGGAGTCGGGGTATAAGCACAGATACGCAGTATTTT

j_gene: TRBJ2-5
v_gene: TRBV4-3
abundance: NA
d_gene: TRBD1
CDR3aa: CASSQGGPGGQETQYF
CDR3nt: TGCGCCAGCAGCCAAGGGGGGCCAGGGGGCCAAGAGACCCAGTACTTC